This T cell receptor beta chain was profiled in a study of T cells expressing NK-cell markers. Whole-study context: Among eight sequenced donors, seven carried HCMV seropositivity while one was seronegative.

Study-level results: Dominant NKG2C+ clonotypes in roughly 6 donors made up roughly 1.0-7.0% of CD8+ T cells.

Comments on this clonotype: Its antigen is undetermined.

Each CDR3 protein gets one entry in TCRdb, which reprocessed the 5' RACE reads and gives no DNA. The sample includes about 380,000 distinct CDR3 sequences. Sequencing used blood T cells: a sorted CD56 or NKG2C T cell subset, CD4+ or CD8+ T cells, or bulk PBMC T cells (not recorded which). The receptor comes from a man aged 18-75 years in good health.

The CDR3 region is CASKGGRIYEQYF. V gene TRBV2 combines with J gene TRBJ2-7; TCRdb picks TRBD2, but there is no DNA to check that call. CDR1 and CDR2 from the germline V gene are SNHLY and FYNNEI. The CDR3 runs to 13 residues.